The sequence of this T cell receptor (beta chain) was determined in a study of cytomegalovirus exposure and HLA in healthy donors. Study-wide context: The study placed around 85% of its approximately 400 genotyped donors in the Caucasian-associated ancestry cluster. Study-level results: Rates of TCR association differed by HLA locus in a later analysis, with DRB1 highest and HLA-C lowest. Per a later analysis, roughly 17,000 TCR beta sequences showed association with HLA alleles at 0.05 false discovery rate.

Note on this clone: Its specificity is unknown.

Looked up from germline, CDR1 is SGHKS and CDR2 is YYEKEE (reference sequence). The CDR3 runs to 14 residues. V dropped 0 bases and J dropped 7 bases, with 13 bases sitting between them. The donors were healthy bone marrow donors. The primer mix had 60 Vbeta and 13 Jbeta primers. Assay: immunoSEQ multiplex PCR; the TCRdb copy retains only in-frame clones and omits some. The sample has approximately 92,000 clones, roughly 73% seen once. This chain joins TRBV5-5 and TRBJ1-2; D gene unclear. Material: PBMCs. The clonotype was recovered from a man in his fifties in good health and CMV-seropositive. CDR3 in amino acids: CASSLAVATSGYTF. The CDR3 DNA reads as TGTGCCAGCAGCTTGGCCGTAGCAACGTCTGGCTACACCTTC.